A single sample is the source of the 15 T cell receptor beta chains below, sequenced in a study of cytomegalovirus exposure and HLA in healthy donors. Using immunoSEQ multiplex PCR, the repertoire was profiled, and TCRdb retains in-frame clones only, with some absent. Among 110,000 to 150,000 clones listed, roughly 89% were seen once. The specimen was PBMCs. The receptors derive from a woman between 18 and 29 years old in good health and CMV-seropositive.

In DNA, the CDR3 is TGTGCCCTTGCGTCGGCCAACGTCCTGACTTTC. Translation: CALASANVLTF. The chain has TRBV6-1 and TRBJ2-6; the D is unclear. This CDR3 comprises 11 residues. The V and J ends lost 11 bases and 6 bases respectively, with 8 bases between them. CDR1 MNHNS and CDR2 SASEGT come from the germline V gene.

This clone was observed a single time. V usage is TRBV28 and J usage is TRBJ2-7; 9 positions match TRBD2. Losses at the gene ends were 3 bases for V and 6 bases for J; bases not matched to a gene: 6. The CDR3 is 14 residues long. Germline CDR1 MDHEN, CDR2 SYDVKM. The CDR3 reads CASSFAGGTFEQYF. The CDR3 region has the DNA TGTGCCAGCAGTTTTGCGGGGGGGACTTTCGAGCAGTACTTC.

The V gene is TRBV5-4, the J gene TRBJ2-3; 16 positions agree with TRBD2. This CDR3 has 17 amino acids. V shed 4 bases, J shed 3 bases, and the junction held 5 bases outside the gene matches. Germline loops: CDR1 SGHNT, CDR2 YYREEE (reference sequence). The CDR3 loop reads CASSPGTSGGGTDTQYF. The CDR3 region has the DNA TGTGCCAGCAGCCCCGGGACTAGCGGGGGGGGGACAGATACGCAGTATTTT.

The chain couples TRBV5-1 to TRBJ2-7; 14 positions match TRBD2. The CDR3 has 15 residues. Losses at the gene ends were 4 bases for V and 3 bases for J; bases not matched to a gene: 3. Germline lookup yields CDR1 SGHRS and CDR2 YFSETQ. The CDR3 reads CASSPGLAGGYEQYF. For the CDR3, the DNA is TGCGCCAGCAGCCCCGGACTAGCGGGGGGCTACGAGCAGTACTTC.

V usage is TRBV7-3 and J usage is TRBJ2-3; 7 bases match TRBD2. Germline CDR1 reads SGHTA; CDR2 reads FQGTGA. The CDR3 sequence is 16 residues long. V trimming: 2 bases; J trimming: 3 bases; junction bases outside the gene matches: 8. In DNA form, the CDR3 reads TGTGCCAGCAGCTTATTCGGGGGGATCGGGACAGATACGCAGTATTTT. This encodes CASSLFGGIGTDTQYF. Combining the CDR3 with reference TRBV7-3 and TRBJ2-3 gives the whole variable domain GAGVSQTPSNKVTEKGKYVELRCDPISGHTALYWYRQSLGQGPEFLIYFQGTGAADDSGLPNDRFFAVRPEGSVSTLKIQRTERGDSAVYLCASSLFGGIGTDTQYFGPGTRLTVL.

The J gene is TRBJ2-1, the V gene TRBV5-4, with D perhaps matching TRBD2 (5 bases). This CDR3 contains 15 residues. The ends were cut back, 0 bases at V and 0 bases at J, with 7 bases in the middle. Germline V gives CDR1 SGHNT, CDR2 YYREEE (reference sequence). The CDR3 nucleotides are TGTGCCAGCAGCTTGGGCCGGGACTCCTACAATGAGCAGTTCTTC. Protein sequence: CASSLGRDSYNEQFF.

This chain uses TRBV10-3 with TRBJ2-3; D may be TRBD2 (6 bases). Between the trimmed V and J ends, which lost 4 bases and 0 bases, there was a span of 8 bases. CDR3 length: 14 amino acids. Germline V lookup: CDR1 ENHRY, CDR2 SYGVKD. In DNA form, the CDR3 reads TGTGCCATCAGTGCGGGGGAGAGCACAGATACGCAGTATTTT. It translates to CAISAGESTDTQYF.

This clone was counted between two and nine times. In the same sample, other DNA sequences code for this CDR3. Here the CDR3 reads CASSPPADTQYF. In nucleotides, the CDR3 is TGTGCCAGCAGCCCTCCCGCAGATACGCAGTATTTT. The chain recombines TRBV7-6 with TRBJ2-3; no clear D gene. Looked up from germline, CDR1 is SGHVS and CDR2 is FNYEAQ. V gave up 5 bases and J gave up 4 bases, with 7 bases separating them. CDR3 size: 12 residues. Variable domain in full (rest from reference TRBV7-6 and TRBJ2-3): GAGVSQSPRYKVTKRGQDVALRCDPISGHVSLYWYRQALGQGPEFLTYFNYEAQQDKSGLPNDRFSAERPEGSISTLTIQRTEQRDSAMYRCASSPPADTQYFGPGTRLTVL.

CDR3 sequence (DNA): TGCGCCAGCAGGACAGGGTTAGGAGAGCAGTACTTC. Amino acid sequence: CASRTGLGEQYF. J is TRBJ2-7 and V is TRBV10-2; 7 bases fit TRBD1. Trimming cost V 6 bases and J 7 bases; bases outside gene matches: 6. The length of the CDR3 is 12 residues. Per the germline V gene, CDR1 is WSHSY and CDR2 is SAAADI.

The gene calls are TRBV4-2 and TRBJ2-4; 8 nucleotides match TRBD2. Germline V CDR1 and CDR2: LGHNA, YNFKEQ. The V and J ends lost 0 bases and 7 bases, in that order; junction bases with no gene match: 5. CDR3 length: 15 residues. DNA of the CDR3: TGTGCCAGCAGCCAAGATACGGGGGGGCCCAACATTCAGTACTTC. It codes for CASSQDTGGPNIQYF.

V is TRBV28 and J is TRBJ1-2, with 8 bases lining up with TRBD1. CDR1 MDHEN and CDR2 SYDVKM come from the germline V gene. The J segment lost 3 bases and the V segment lost 7 bases, leaving 7 bases of the junction unmatched. There are 14 residues in the CDR3. The CDR3 nucleotides read TGTGCCAGCACCCCTCAGGGGGCGGACTATGGCTACACCTTC. Translated, it gives CASTPQGADYGYTF.

This chain links TRBV4-2 with TRBJ1-5; 8 nucleotides agree with TRBD1. Germline V CDR1 and CDR2: LGHNA, YNFKEQ. The CDR3 has 15 amino acids. V lost 4 bases, J lost 2 bases, and 4 bases stayed unmatched. In nucleotides, the CDR3 is TGTGCCAGCAGCCCAACAGGGGGTGGCAATCAGCCCCAGCATTTT. Residues: CASSPTGGGNQPQHF.

This clone was found once. This chain joins TRBV7-9 and TRBJ2-6; no firm D call. The germline CDR1 and CDR2 sequences are SEHNR and FQNEAQ (reference sequence). With 0 bases removed from V and 4 bases from J, the gap between germline ends came to 13 bases. This CDR3 region has 17 residues. CDR3 sequence: CASSLAPTSNGANVLTF. CDR3 sequence (DNA): TGTGCCAGCAGCTTAGCGCCGACATCAAACGGGGCCAACGTCCTGACTTTC.

The chain links TRBV27 to TRBJ2-7, with D maybe TRBD2 (5 bases). The CDR3 sequence is 17 residues long. The ends were cut back, 5 bases at V and 7 bases at J, with 27 bases in the middle. Looked up from germline, CDR1 is MNHEY and CDR2 is SMNVEV (reference sequence). CDR3 DNA: TGTGCCAGCAGTCCCCTCCGTCACATCGTCGAGGGAAGTGAGCAGTACTTC. It translates to CASSPLRHIVEGSEQYF.

V usage is TRBV6-1 and J usage is TRBJ1-1; 7 bases line up with TRBD1. In germline, CDR1 is MNHNS, CDR2 SASEGT. The V segment lost 6 bases and the J segment 6 bases; nucleotides outside the gene matches: 13. The CDR3 runs 15 residues. CDR3 sequence (DNA): TGTGCCAGCAGGGGGACGACAGGGAAAAACGCTGAAGCTTTCTTT. Residues: CASRGTTGKNAEAFF.